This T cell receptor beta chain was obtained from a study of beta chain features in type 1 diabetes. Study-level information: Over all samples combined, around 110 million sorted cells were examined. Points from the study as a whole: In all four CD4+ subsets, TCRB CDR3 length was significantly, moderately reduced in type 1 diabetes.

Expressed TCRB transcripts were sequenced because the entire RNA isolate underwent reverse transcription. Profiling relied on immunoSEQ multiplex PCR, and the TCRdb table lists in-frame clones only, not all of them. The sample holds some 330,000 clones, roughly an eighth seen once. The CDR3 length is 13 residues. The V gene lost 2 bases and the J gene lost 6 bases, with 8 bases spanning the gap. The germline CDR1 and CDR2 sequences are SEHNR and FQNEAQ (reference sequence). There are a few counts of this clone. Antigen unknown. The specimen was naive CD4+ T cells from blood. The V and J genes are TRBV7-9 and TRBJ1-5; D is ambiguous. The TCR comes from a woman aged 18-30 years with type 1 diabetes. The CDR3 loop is CASSLRVGQPQHF. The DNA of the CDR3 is TGTGCCAGCAGCTTACGGGTTGGTCAGCCCCAGCATTTT.